This T cell receptor beta chain appears in the sequencing data of a study of CD8 T cells in ankylosing spondylitis (dated by TCRdb to between 2016 and 2019). General notes on the study: To find TCR variants linked to disease, the study profiled T cell receptor beta repertoires in ankylosing spondylitis patients and healthy donors. Peripheral blood samples were taken, and synovial fluid was additionally collected from ankylosing spondylitis patients. The full study cohort comprised around 25 ankylosing spondylitis patients and about a hundred healthy donors. Summary of the overall study and its limitations: Blood from ankylosing spondylitis patients appeared to be characterized by a TCR beta motif made up of several highly homologous amino acid variants. Some motif variants had previously been reported in the synovial fluid and blood of reactive arthritis patients, which suggests shared mechanisms of disease initiation. A CD8+ phenotype was shown by the disease-linked clones, which were found at relatively low frequencies in peripheral blood. According to the report, matched synovial fluid samples from ankylosing spondylitis patients were significantly enriched for the disease-linked clones.

V is cut by 2 bases and J by 4 bases, and the space between the germline ends is 16 bases. There are 15 amino acids in the CDR3, from cysteine to phenylalanine inclusive. Of the read, only the CDR3 DNA is kept; its 45 bases are in frame from base 1. CDR1 and CDR2 are read off the germline V gene as SGHRS and YFSETQ. Instrument used: Illumina HiSeq 2500. Quantitative 5'-RACE with molecular barcodes was the method used to prepare the TCR beta libraries. The authors' analysis ran thus. A new computational method, built on a probabilistic model of VDJ rearrangement, was used to identify disease-linked TCR variants. Using fastp at Q25 and MiXCR, TCRdb reprocessed the public reads and kept productive beta chains. Rows with one shared CDR3 protein collapse into an entry with the most common genes and DNA. The V and J calls follow TCRdb's processing rather than the paper's. This sample gives fewer than 400,000 distinct CDR3 sequences in total; 8% of them show up just once. Approximately 15% of the sample is taken by the ten largest.

This clonotype has just a few counts. Its specific antigen is unknown. No per-base quality is available; no much larger clone lies one base away. The chain uses TRBV5-1 and TRBJ2-7; the D gene is possibly TRBD1, with 5 bases matching. The receptor was isolated from a male donor with ankylosing spondylitis. The material sequenced was blood, either unsorted or a sorted T cell fraction (not recorded which). The DNA sequence follows: TGCGCCAGCAGCTTCATCCAGGGTGGGTATTACGAGCAGTACTTC. Its translation is CASSFIQGGYYEQYF.